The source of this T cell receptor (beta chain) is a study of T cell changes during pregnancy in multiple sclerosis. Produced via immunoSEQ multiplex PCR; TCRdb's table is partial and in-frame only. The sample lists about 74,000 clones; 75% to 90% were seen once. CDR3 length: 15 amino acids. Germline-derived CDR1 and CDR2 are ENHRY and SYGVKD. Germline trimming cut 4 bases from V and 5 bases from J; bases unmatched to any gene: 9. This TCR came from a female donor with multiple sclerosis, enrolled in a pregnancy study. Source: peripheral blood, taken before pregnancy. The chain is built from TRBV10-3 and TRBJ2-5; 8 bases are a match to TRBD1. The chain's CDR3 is CAISAMTGALETQYF. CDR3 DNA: TGTGCCATCAGTGCCATGACAGGGGCGTTGGAGACCCAGTACTTC.